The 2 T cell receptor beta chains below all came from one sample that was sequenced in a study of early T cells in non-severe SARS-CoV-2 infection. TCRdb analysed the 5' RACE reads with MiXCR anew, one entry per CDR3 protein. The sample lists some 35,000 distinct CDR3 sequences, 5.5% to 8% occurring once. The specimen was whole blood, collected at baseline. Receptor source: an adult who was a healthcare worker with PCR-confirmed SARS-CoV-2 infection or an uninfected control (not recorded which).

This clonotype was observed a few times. CDR3: CASSFSAGAGYEQYF. The CDR3 bases are TGTGCCAGCAGTTTTTCGGCGGGAGCCGGCTACGAGCAGTACTTC. This chain uses TRBV28 with TRBJ2-7; 7 bases align to TRBD2. Germline V gene sequence: CDR1 MDHEN, CDR2 SYDVKM. V shed 3 bases, J shed 3 bases, and the junction held 8 bases outside the gene matches. The CDR3 has 15 amino acids.

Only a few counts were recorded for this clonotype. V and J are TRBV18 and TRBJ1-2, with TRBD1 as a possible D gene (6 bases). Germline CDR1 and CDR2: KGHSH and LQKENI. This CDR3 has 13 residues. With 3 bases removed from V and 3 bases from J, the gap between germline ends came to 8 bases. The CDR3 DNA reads TGTGCCAGCTCACCGAGGGGGGACTATGGCTACACCTTC. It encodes CASSPRGDYGYTF.